The clone carrying this T cell receptor beta chain appeared a few times. The target antigen is unknown. These data originate in a study of T cells in Graves' hyperthyroidism and ophthalmopathy. Overall study results and limits: Ophthalmopathy was identified by the model a median around 6.9 months ahead of onset.

The CDR3 is 15 residues long. The germline CDR1 and CDR2 sequences are SGHTS and YDEGEE. J lost 6 bases, V lost 0 bases, and 3 bases had no gene match. It was RNA transcripts that yielded the amplified TCR beta CDR3 regions. Carried out on the TCR CDR3, a first-round RT-PCR used the HTBI primer set. TCRdb recomputed calls from the multiplex PCR reads with MiXCR, one row per CDR3 protein. The sample consists of roughly 630,000 distinct CDR3 sequences, approximately 14% of them appearing once. The diagnoses drew upon clinical symptoms, serum thyroxine and TRAb, thyroid ultrasound and orbital computed tomography.

V is TRBV5-8 and J is TRBJ1-4; 9 bases align to TRBD1. The sequencing sample was made of blood. The receptor was derived from a woman in her twenties or thirties with Graves' hyperthyroidism. The CDR3 reads CASSLGQGVDEKLFF. The CDR3 DNA reads TGTGCCAGCAGCTTGGGACAGGGGGTCGATGAAAAACTGTTTTTT.